The clone carrying this T cell receptor (beta chain) was picked up many times. This specimen comes from a study of T cells after yellow fever vaccination. The V gene's germline CDR1 is LGHNA and CDR2 YNFKEQ. V lost 4 bases and J 1 base, leaving 24 bases between the germline ends. This CDR3 has 19 amino acids. TCRdb processed the 5' RACE reads anew with MiXCR; each CDR3 protein has one entry. The table includes 300,000 to 400,000 distinct CDR3 sequences, about 11% detected once. This sequence originates from a young man who received the YFV17D yellow fever vaccine. The rearrangement joins TRBV4-2 to TRBJ2-3; D possibly corresponds to TRBD2 (5 bases). Sequences were derived from CD4+ T cells sorted from PBMCs, sampled 45 days after the yellow fever booster vaccination. The CDR3 DNA is TGTGCCAGCAGCCGACACATGATTACTAGAAGCACTCGCACAGATACGCAGTATTTT. Protein: CASSRHMITRSTRTDTQYF.